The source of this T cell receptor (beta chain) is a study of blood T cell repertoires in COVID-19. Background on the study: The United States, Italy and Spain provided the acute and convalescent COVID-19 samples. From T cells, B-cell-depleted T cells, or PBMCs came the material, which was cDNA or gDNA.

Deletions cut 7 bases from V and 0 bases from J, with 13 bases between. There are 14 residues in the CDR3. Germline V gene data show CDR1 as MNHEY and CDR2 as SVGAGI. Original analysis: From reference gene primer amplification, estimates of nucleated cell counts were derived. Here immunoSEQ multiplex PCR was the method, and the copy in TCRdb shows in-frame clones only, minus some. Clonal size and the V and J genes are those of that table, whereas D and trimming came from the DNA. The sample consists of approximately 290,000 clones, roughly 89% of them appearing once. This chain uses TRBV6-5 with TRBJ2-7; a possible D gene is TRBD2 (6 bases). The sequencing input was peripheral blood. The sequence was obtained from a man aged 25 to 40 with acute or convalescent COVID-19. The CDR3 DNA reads TGTGCCAGCATTAGTAGCGGAACCTCCTACGAGCAGTACTTC. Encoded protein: CASISSGTSYEQYF.